The following is a TCR beta chain sequence with its context. The antigen remains unidentified. Amplified regions were TCR beta CDR3 sequences from RNA transcripts. The study used the HTBI primer set for a first-round RT-PCR of the TCR CDR3. One entry per CDR3 protein results from TCRdb running MiXCR on the multiplex PCR reads. The top ten hold about 29% of the sample, which has about half a million distinct CDR3 sequences, about 15% seen once. The data stem from a study of T cells in Graves' hyperthyroidism and ophthalmopathy. Study results and limitations: Blood also held most thyroid clonotypes expanded beyond 0.001.

V dropped 2 bases and J dropped 0 bases, with 5 bases sitting between them. CDR1 and CDR2 (germline): MRHNA, SNTAGT. This CDR3 is 14 amino acids long. This TCR came from a woman aged 25-40 years with Graves' ophthalmopathy. The specimen sequenced was blood. The rearrangement joins TRBV6-4 to TRBJ1-5, with D hard to call. CDR3 protein: CASSDEASNQPQHF. In nucleotides, the CDR3 is TGTGCCAGCAGTGACGAAGCTAGCAATCAGCCCCAGCATTTT.